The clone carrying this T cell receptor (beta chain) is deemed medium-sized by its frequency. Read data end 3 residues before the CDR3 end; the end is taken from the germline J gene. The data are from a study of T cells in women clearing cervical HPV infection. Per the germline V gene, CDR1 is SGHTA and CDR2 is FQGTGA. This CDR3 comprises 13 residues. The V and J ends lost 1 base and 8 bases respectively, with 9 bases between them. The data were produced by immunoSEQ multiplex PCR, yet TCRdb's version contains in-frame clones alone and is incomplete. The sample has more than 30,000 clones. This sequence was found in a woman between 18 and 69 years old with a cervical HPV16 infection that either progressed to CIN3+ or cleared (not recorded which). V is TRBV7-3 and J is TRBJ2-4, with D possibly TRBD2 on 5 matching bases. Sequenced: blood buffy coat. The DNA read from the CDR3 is TGTGCCAGCAGCTTAAATGACGGGGACATT. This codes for CASSLNDGDI. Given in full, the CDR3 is CASSLNDGDIQYF.